The 28 T cell receptor beta chains below were found in one sample sequenced in a study of T-cell reconstitution after alpha-beta-depleted transplantation in children. This sample's TCRbeta library carried unique molecular identifier barcodes. MiXCR, applied by TCRdb to the PCR reads, yields one record per CDR3 protein. The sample contains about 540,000 distinct CDR3 sequences, more than 20% of which appear only once. The sequences come from PBMCs, collected before TCRalphabeta/CD19-depleted stem cell transplant. These receptor sequences come from a boy under three years old with Wiskott-Aldrich syndrome, due to receive a stem cell transplant.

The rearrangement joins TRBV7-6 to TRBJ1-1; D gene unclear. The CDR3 loop spans 15 amino acids. V was clipped by 1 base and J by 4 bases, with 13 bases between them. Looked up from germline, CDR1 is SGHVS and CDR2 is FNYEAQ. The CDR3 is CASSLGEEGGTEAFF. Here the CDR3 DNA reads TGTGCCAGCAGCTTAGGCGAGGAAGGCGGCACTGAAGCTTTCTTT.

In its sample, this clonotype was seen a few times. The chain couples TRBV4-2 to TRBJ2-1; 8 nucleotides agree with TRBD2. The germline V gene has CDR1 LGHNA and CDR2 YNFKEQ. V was pared by 0 bases and J by 4 bases, with 8 bases of the junction left unmatched. The CDR3 runs to 17 residues. The CDR3 here is CASSQEIVAGGYNEQFF. The CDR3 coding sequence is TGTGCCAGCAGCCAAGAAATCGTTGCGGGAGGTTACAATGAGCAGTTCTTC.

This clonotype was recorded many times. One junction end does not reproduce the germline sequence, and a read error may be involved. This sequence joins TRBV7-2 and TRBJ2-1; D gene uncertain. The CDR3 runs to 14 residues. Germline CDR1 SGHTA, CDR2 FQGNSA. CDR3 DNA: TGCGCCAGCAGCTTGGGTAGGGCCTACAATGAGCAGTTCTTC. Encoded protein: CASSLGRAYNEQFF.

This clonotype was picked up a small number of times. This chain connects TRBV5-1 to TRBJ2-1, with 12 bases fitting TRBD1. After removal of 4 bases from V and 7 bases from J, the junction contained 6 bases not matched to a gene. Germline CDR1 is SGHRS and CDR2 is YFSETQ. CDR3 length equals 15 residues. This CDR3 is CASSAGQGAWNEQFF. DNA for the CDR3: TGCGCCAGCAGCGCGGGACAGGGGGCGTGGAATGAGCAGTTCTTC.

This chain connects TRBV20-1 to TRBJ1-2, with D maybe TRBD1 (6 bases). From germline, CDR1 is DFQATT and CDR2 SNEGSKA (reference sequence). The CDR3 spans 14 residues. The V and J ends lost 1 base and 6 bases respectively, with 15 bases between them. CDR3 sequence: CSARGRGGRDGYTF. As DNA, the CDR3 is TGCAGTGCTAGAGGGCGAGGGGGGAGGGATGGCTACACCTTC.

This clonotype was seen more than once but under ten times. This sequence joins TRBV29-1 and TRBJ2-7; 12 positions agree with TRBD2. CDR1 and CDR2 (germline): SQVTM, ANQGSEA. The CDR3 spans 17 residues. Trimming at V came to 4 bases and at J to 4 bases, leaving 14 bases not matched to a gene. CDR3 bases: TGCAGCGTTGTGGGGACCTGGACTAGCGGGAACTTTTACGAGCAGTACTTC. The encoded protein is CSVVGTWTSGNFYEQYF.

The J gene is TRBJ1-2, the V gene TRBV20-1; D possibly corresponds to TRBD1 (6 bases). This CDR3 has 11 residues. V was clipped by 4 bases and J by 6 bases, with 9 bases between them. Germline CDR1 and CDR2: DFQATT and SNEGSKA (reference sequence). The CDR3 spells CSAIHRDGYTF. The CDR3 DNA sequence: TGCAGTGCTATTCACAGGGATGGCTACACCTTC.

This clonotype was counted between two and nine times. The chain has TRBV5-1 and TRBJ2-3, with D possibly being TRBD1 (6 bases). Trimming stripped 0 bases from V and 4 bases from J, with 9 bases between. This CDR3 region has 14 residues. Germline assignment: CDR1 SGHRS and CDR2 YFSETQ. The CDR3 protein is CASSLAQGPDTQYF. The CDR3 DNA sequence: TGCGCCAGCAGCTTGGCTCAGGGGCCAGATACGCAGTATTTT.

The rearrangement uses TRBV5-1 and TRBJ2-5; D gene ambiguous. This CDR3 region has 13 residues. V dropped 5 bases and J dropped 2 bases, with 10 bases sitting between them. Germline V gene lookup returns CDR1 SGHRS and CDR2 YFSETQ. In DNA form, the CDR3 reads TGCGCCAGCAGTCCGGCCCCTCAAGAGACCCAGTACTTC. Its protein product is CASSPAPQETQYF.

The table lists this clonotype with a few counts. J is TRBJ2-3 and V is TRBV29-1, with TRBD2 matching 7 bases. Germline V gives CDR1 SQVTM, CDR2 ANQGSEA. The V and J ends lost 4 bases and 4 bases, in that order; junction bases with no gene match: 5. The CDR3 is 13 residues long. The CDR3 region is CSVGEGKADTQYF. The CDR3 DNA sequence: TGCAGCGTTGGGGAGGGGAAGGCAGATACGCAGTATTTT.

The chain uses TRBV27 and TRBJ2-7; D ambiguous. V was cut by 2 bases and J by 8 bases, with 13 bases left in between. Germline V gene lookup returns CDR1 MNHEY and CDR2 SMNVEV (reference sequence). The CDR3 runs 13 residues. CDR3 DNA: TGTGCCAGCAGTTTAGACCCGACGGTCCAGCAGTACTTC. It yields the protein CASSLDPTVQQYF.

The rearrangement links TRBV30 to TRBJ2-5; 10 bases fit TRBD2. The trim removed 0 bases at V and 5 bases at J, leaving 3 bases unmatched. The CDR3 spans 14 residues. From germline, CDR1 is GTSNPN and CDR2 SVGIG (reference sequence). CDR3 nucleotides: TGTGCCTGGAGTGTCGGGACTAGCGAGGAGACCCAGTACTTC. Its protein product is CAWSVGTSEETQYF.

This clonotype was observed a few times. V usage is TRBV28 and J usage is TRBJ2-1, with D possibly matching TRBD2 (5 bases). V was clipped by 3 bases and J by 12 bases, with 15 bases between them. Germline V lookup: CDR1 MDHEN, CDR2 SYDVKM. The CDR3 totals 13 residues. CDR3 DNA sequence: TGTGCCAGCAGTTTCCGAGACCGGGCGGGGCAGTTCTTC. This sequence encodes CASSFRDRAGQFF.

The gene calls are TRBV27 and TRBJ2-5, with 8 bases that match TRBD2. Germline CDR1 reads MNHEY; CDR2 reads SMNVEV (reference sequence). The CDR3 totals 16 residues. J lost 2 bases, V lost 5 bases, and 10 bases had no gene match. The CDR3 spells CASSLRAGALQETQYF. For the CDR3, the DNA is TGTGCCAGCAGTCTAAGAGCGGGAGCCTTGCAAGAGACCCAGTACTTC.

V gene TRBV6-8 combines with J gene TRBJ2-5; 8 bases map to TRBD2. The V gene's germline CDR1 is MNHGY and CDR2 SAAAGT. The CDR3 is 17 amino acids. V shed 10 bases and J 5 bases; nucleotides not matched to a gene: 21. CDR3 in DNA: TGTGCCACCGGCGGGACTGCGGGAGGCGAATGGAACGAGACCCAGTACTTC. Encoded protein: CATGGTAGGEWNETQYF.

This clonotype was detected a few times. This chain joins TRBV7-2 and TRBJ1-2; no definite D call. This CDR3 region has 13 residues. CDR1 is SGHTA and CDR2 is FQGNSA in the germline V gene. Trimming removed 1 base from V and 7 bases from J, with 10 bases in between. CDR3: CASSLEPVFGYTF. As DNA, the CDR3 is TGTGCCAGCAGCTTAGAGCCCGTTTTTGGCTACACCTTC.

In DNA, the CDR3 is TGTGCCAGCAGACCAAGCGGGAGAGGTACAGATACGCAGTATTTT. Its protein product is CASRPSGRGTDTQYF. The chain has TRBV7-9 and TRBJ2-3, with 8 bases that match TRBD2. Trimming removed 6 bases from V and 3 bases from J; junction bases left unmatched: 8. The CDR3 runs to 15 residues. Germline CDR1 is SEHNR and CDR2 is FQNEAQ (reference sequence).

In this sample, this clonotype turned up a few times. J is TRBJ2-1 and V is TRBV5-1; perhaps TRBD1 as D (5 bases). Trimming cost V 1 base and J 2 bases, with 13 bases left between them. Per germline, CDR1 SGHRS and CDR2 YFSETQ. This CDR3 has 16 residues. The CDR3 DNA is TGCGCCAGCAGCTTGTCAGGGTCCATCACCTACAATGAGCAGTTCTTC. Residues: CASSLSGSITYNEQFF.

This rearrangement joins TRBV2 to TRBJ2-2; 11 nucleotides agree with TRBD2. With V trimmed by 5 bases and J by 4 bases, 12 bases remained unmatched. CDR1 is SNHLY and CDR2 is FYNNEI in the germline V gene. The CDR3 runs 18 residues. CDR3 in DNA: TGTGCCAGCAGTCCCTACCCCCTAGCGGGAGGCCTCACCGGGGAGCTGTTTTTT. Residues: CASSPYPLAGGLTGELFF.

The chain combines TRBV6-5 with TRBJ2-5; D may be TRBD1 (5 bases). V was cut by 0 bases and J by 2 bases, with 10 bases left in between. From germline, CDR1 is MNHEY and CDR2 SVGAGI. CDR3 length: 15 residues. The CDR3 DNA follows: TGTGCCAGCAGTTACTCAGCAGGGCAGCAAGAGACCCAGTACTTC. Translating it yields CASSYSAGQQETQYF.

About this clonotype itself: The junction differs from germline at one of its ends, possibly a read error. The chain has TRBV5-1 and TRBJ1-1; D perhaps matches TRBD1 (5 bases). This CDR3 has 15 amino acids. Germline values: CDR1 SGHRS, CDR2 YFSETQ. Here the CDR3 reads CARSLVGRGTTEAFF. Here the CDR3 DNA reads TGCGCCAGGAGCTTGGTGGGCAGAGGGACCACTGAAGCTTTCTTT.

The chain recombines TRBV20-1 with TRBJ2-7, with TRBD1 identical over 7 bases. CDR3 length: 12 amino acids. Germline V gene data show CDR1 as DFQATT and CDR2 as SNEGSKA (reference sequence). V lost 5 bases to trimming and J lost 2 bases; unmatched junction nucleotides: 3. DNA of the CDR3: TGCAGTGCTTCAGGACAGGCCTACGAGCAGTACTTC. Its protein product is CSASGQAYEQYF.

The V gene is TRBV5-1, the J gene TRBJ2-7; the D call may be TRBD1 or TRBD2 (6 bases each). CDR1 is SGHRS, CDR2 YFSETQ, per germline. V was clipped by 4 bases and J by 0 bases, with 11 bases between them. CDR3 length: 14 residues. Here the CDR3 reads CASSRGQSSYEQYF. The CDR3 region has the DNA TGCGCCAGCAGCCGGGGGCAGAGCTCCTACGAGCAGTACTTC.

The chain is built from TRBV20-1 and TRBJ2-3; D is uncertain. Per germline, CDR1 DFQATT and CDR2 SNEGSKA (reference sequence). The V end was cut by 3 bases, the J end by 2 bases, with 9 bases between. This CDR3 is built from 13 residues. The CDR3 DNA is TGCAGTGCTAGTCGAATAGTCACAGATACGCAGTATTTT. Translated: CSASRIVTDTQYF.

The chain links TRBV2 to TRBJ2-2; 12 bases are shared with TRBD2. V gave up 7 bases and J gave up 4 bases; unmatched junction bases: 16. Germline V CDR1 and CDR2: SNHLY, FYNNEI. This CDR3 has 19 residues. CDR3 region: CASTRTARLAGVLTGELFF. In nucleotides, the CDR3 is TGTGCCAGCACAAGGACAGCACGACTAGCGGGAGTGCTCACCGGGGAGCTGTTTTTT.

The chain couples TRBV29-1 to TRBJ2-1; TRBD2 is a possible D gene (6 bases). The CDR3 contains 13 residues. The germline CDR1 and CDR2 sequences are SQVTM and ANQGSEA. V lost 5 bases to trimming and J lost 2 bases, with 10 bases between them. The CDR3 here is CSVYRETYNEQFF. In DNA, the CDR3 is TGCAGCGTTTATCGGGAGACCTACAATGAGCAGTTCTTC.

This clonotype occurred a few times. J is TRBJ1-1 and V is TRBV11-2, with TRBD1 matching over 7 bases. In germline, CDR1 is SGHAT, CDR2 FQNNGV. The junction had 22 bases not matched to a gene; V was cut back by 4 bases and J by 2 bases. The CDR3 has 20 amino acids. In DNA form, the CDR3 reads TGTGCCAGCAGCTCCGAGATACCTACCGGGACAGCCGGGAGTAACACTGAAGCTTTCTTT. It codes for CASSSEIPTGTAGSNTEAFF.

The V call is TRBV12-3 or TRBV12-4, the J call TRBJ2-1; TRBD2 aligns across 7 bases. This CDR3 is 14 amino acids long. Trimming at V came to 7 bases and at J to 9 bases, leaving 12 bases not matched to a gene. The CDR3 spells CASTPSGASSEQFF. CDR3 nucleotides: TGTGCCAGCACCCCTAGCGGAGCTAGCAGTGAGCAGTTCTTC.